The clone carrying this TCR beta chain is a singleton in its sample. Its target is not known. This specimen comes from a study of neoadjuvant anti-PD-1 for oral cavity cancer. About the study: Around day 43, patients without progression received a fourth nivolumab dose before surgery. Whole-study findings and limits: Pretreatment Treg/Th17 ratio correlated inversely with post-treatment tumor clonality. Each response group had just a few patients in TCR analyses.

Sample time point: after neoadjuvant nivolumab, at surgical resection. The patients had HPV-negative, locally advanced oral cavity squamous cell carcinoma. Assay used: immunoSEQ multiplex PCR; TCRdb lists only in-frame clones, some missing. Of 55,000 to 80,000 clones listed, roughly 90% are singletons. Germline V gene lookup returns CDR1 WNHNN and CDR2 SYGVQD (reference sequence). V was trimmed by 3 bases and J by 7 bases, leaving 18 bases between them. The CDR3 totals 16 residues. The sample in question was PBMCs, obtained after nivolumab (anti-PD-1) treatment. The TCR was taken from a person between 40 and 80 years old with oral cavity squamous cell carcinoma. This chain uses TRBV10-1 with TRBJ2-2; no clear D. CDR3 residues: CASSEEWGSLGGELFF. CDR3 DNA sequence: TGCGCCAGCAGTGAAGAATGGGGAAGCCTTGGCGGGGAGCTGTTTTTT.